The clone carrying this TCR beta chain was observed a handful of times. The antigen is not known. The CDR3 is made up of 13 amino acids. From germline, CDR1 is MNHEY and CDR2 SVGEGT. The V and J ends lost 9 bases and 0 bases, in that order; junction bases with no gene match: 2. The data stem from a study of early T cells in non-severe SARS-CoV-2 infection. Study overall: The sequenced material was bulk RNA from unsorted whole blood, and its chains were unpaired. Points from the study as a whole: In VDJdb matching, anti-spike CD8 responses were favored while private and CD4 specificities went missing.

Individual cDNA molecules received unique molecular identifiers. MiXCR was run by TCRdb on the 5' RACE reads, yielding one entry per CDR3 protein. The sample yields about 64,000 distinct CDR3 sequences, around 13% seen once. Material for sequencing was whole blood. This chain uses TRBV6-2 or TRBV6-3 with TRBJ2-1; 7 nucleotides match TRBD2. This sequence was found in an adult who was a healthcare worker with PCR-confirmed SARS-CoV-2 infection or an uninfected control (not recorded which). CDR3 DNA sequence: TGTGCCAGTCTAGCGGACTCCTACAATGAGCAGTTCTTC. Protein product: CASLADSYNEQFF.